The clone carrying this T cell receptor (beta chain) was counted only a few times. Recent acute infections and vaccinations were absent in the healthy HIV-negative adult donors. The data were obtained in a study of shared clonotypes between healthy human individuals. Generated by immunoSEQ multiplex PCR, the TCRdb table keeps only in-frame clones and is missing some. The sample consists of about 1 million clones, approximately 70% of them appearing once. V was trimmed by 1 base and J by 1 base, leaving 14 bases between them. CDR3 size: 16 residues. The germline V gene encodes CDR1 SGHTA and CDR2 FQGNSA.

Sequencing used memory CD4+ T cells sorted from blood. The subset: CD45RA-negative fraction. The clonotype was recovered from a man aged 18 to 29 in good health. The V gene is TRBV7-2, the J gene TRBJ2-7; possible D gene TRBD2, 7 bases. The CDR3 nucleotides read TGTGCCAGCAGCTTAGGCGGGGGCATCAGTTCCTACGAGCAGTACTTC. It codes for CASSLGGGISSYEQYF.